A selection of T cell receptor beta chains follows, all from one sample in a study of blood T cell repertoires in COVID-19. Assay: immunoSEQ multiplex PCR; the TCRdb copy retains only in-frame clones and omits some. The sample has approximately 50,000 clones, around nine tenths seen once. Sequencing was performed on peripheral blood. These receptors all come from a man aged 50 to 59 with active COVID-19. The CDR3 runs from the conserved cysteine through the conserved F or W. D genes are given only for firm matches. Not every row has a clone size; where given, it reads once, few, many or a size class.

TRBV4-2	few	NA	TRBJ1-3	TGTGCCAGCAGCCCCGCGGGGGGCCCCTCTGGAAACACCATATATTTT	CASSPAGGPSGNTIYF
TRBV9	NA	TRBD2	TRBJ2-3	TGTGCCAGCAGCGTAGGGAGCGGGAGGCTCACAGATACGCAGTATTTT	CASSVGSGRLTDTQYF
TRBV4-3	NA	TRBD1	TRBJ2-7	TGCGCCAGCAGCCAAGGCTACCAGGGGGCCTACGAGCAGTACTTC	CASSQGYQGAYEQYF
TRBV6-5	NA	NA	TRBJ2-7	TGTGCCAGCAGTTACACCCCCGGGACACCCTACGAGCAGTACTTC	CASSYTPGTPYEQYF
TRBV3-1/TRBV3-2	NA	TRBD2	TRBJ2-1	TGTGCCAGCAGCCCACTAGCGGGAAGCAATGAGCAGTTCTTC	CASSPLAGSNEQFF
TRBV3-1/TRBV3-2	NA	TRBD2	TRBJ2-2	TGTGCCAGCAGCAGGGGACTAGCGGGAGACACCGGGGAGCTGTTTTTT	CASSRGLAGDTGELFF
TRBV7-9	NA	NA	TRBJ1-1	TGTGCCAGCAGCCTTACAGGGAACACTGAAGCTTTCTTT	CASSLTGNTEAFF
TRBV27	NA	TRBD1	TRBJ2-5	TGTGCCAGCAGTTCCCCCGGGACAGGGGCAAAGACCCAGTACTTC	CASSSPGTGAKTQYF
TRBV4-1	NA	TRBD2	TRBJ2-1	TGCGCCAGCAGCCAGCGGGTCGGGAGGGCCTACAATGAGCAGTTCTTC	CASSQRVGRAYNEQFF
TRBV19	NA	TRBD1	TRBJ1-6	TGTGCCAGTAGCTCCGGGACAGGCGCTTCACCCCTCCACTTT	CASSSGTGASPLHF
TRBV12-3/TRBV12-4	NA	NA	TRBJ1-2	TGTGCCAGCAGTTTAGCTCTGAACTATGGCTACACCTTC	CASSLALNYGYTF
TRBV14	once	TRBD2	TRBJ2-1	TGTGCCAGCAGCCAAGTTCTAGCGGGATTCAATGAGCAGTTCTTC	CASSQVLAGFNEQFF
TRBV29-1	NA	TRBD2	TRBJ2-7	TGCAGCGTTGCACGGGGGGGGGACTACGAGCAGTACTTC	CSVARGGDYEQYF
TRBV30	NA	TRBD1	TRBJ1-1	TGTGCCTGGGCGGGACAGTTCGCCTCTGAAGCTTTCTTT	CAWAGQFASEAFF
TRBV18	NA	NA	TRBJ1-3	TGTGCCAGCTCACCAGCCGGGGACAGAAACACCATATATTTT	CASSPAGDRNTIYF
TRBV12-3/TRBV12-4	NA	NA	TRBJ2-2	TGTGCCAGCAAACTAAGGGGGGAGCTGTTTTTT	CASKLRGELFF
TRBV7-2	once	TRBD1	TRBJ2-1	TGTGCCAGCATCCCCAAACGGGGACAGGGGGTTAATGAGCAGTTCTTC	CASIPKRGQGVNEQFF
TRBV4-1	NA	NA	TRBJ1-2	TGCGCCAGCAGCCCGACCCGGGACTTAGGGGACTATGGCTACACCTTC	CASSPTRDLGDYGYTF
TRBV5-6	NA	NA	TRBJ1-2	TGTGCCAGCAGCCCGGGGGCTAACTATGGCTACACCTTC	CASSPGANYGYTF
TRBV15	NA	NA	TRBJ2-3	TGTGCCACCAGCAGCCGCAAGGAGGCAGATACGCAGTATTTT	CATSSRKEADTQYF
TRBV6-1	NA	NA	TRBJ2-5	TGTGCCAGCAGTGAAGCGGGAAGGGGGAGAGAGACCCAGTACTTC	CASSEAGRGRETQYF
TRBV7-2	NA	NA	TRBJ2-7	TGTGCCAGCAGCTTACAGGGGGGAACCTACGAGCAGTACTTC	CASSLQGGTYEQYF
TRBV2	NA	TRBD2	TRBJ2-3	TGTGCCAGTTTAGCGGGAGGGACAGATACGCAGTATTTT	CASLAGGTDTQYF
TRBV2	NA	TRBD2	TRBJ2-5	TGTGCCAGCAGTGGCACTAGCGGGGTGGAGGAGACCCAGTACTTC	CASSGTSGVEETQYF
TRBV6-6	NA	NA	TRBJ1-1	TGTGCCAGCAGTGAATTGGACACAGCTTTCTTT	CASSELDTAFF
TRBV9	once	NA	TRBJ1-4	TGTGCCAGCGCCCGAGAAGTCTTGAATGAAAAACTGTTTTTT	CASAREVLNEKLFF
TRBV5-4	NA	NA	TRBJ2-7	TGTGCCAGCAGTAAGGGCGGCAGGGTATACGAGCAGTACTTC	CASSKGGRVYEQYF
TRBV6-5	NA	TRBD2	TRBJ2-1	TGTGCCAGCAGCGCAAGACTGCGGGAGGGAGAGCAGTTCTTC	CASSARLREGEQFF
TRBV6-5	NA	NA	TRBJ1-4	TGTGCCAGCACCTTGACAGGCCCAACTGGGAAACTGTTTTTT	CASTLTGPTGKLFF
TRBV30	NA	NA	TRBJ1-4	TGTGCCTGTCTCAGGGAAACTAATGAAAAACTGTTTTTT	CACLRETNEKLFF
TRBV27	NA	NA	TRBJ2-5	TGTGCCAGCAGTTTATTGTCAGGGATCTTCCAAGAGACCCAGTACTTC	CASSLLSGIFQETQYF
TRBV14	NA	NA	TRBJ2-1	TGTGCCAGCAGCCAAGGGTCAACCCCGAGGGAGCAGTTCTTC	CASSQGSTPREQFF
TRBV5-1	NA	TRBD1	TRBJ2-2	TGCGCCAGCAGCCCTGGACAGGGGGCAGGCACCGGGGAGCTGTTTTTT	CASSPGQGAGTGELFF
TRBV19	NA	NA	TRBJ1-1	TGTGCCACCGATGCACAGTTGGCAGGGCGAATGGGAGCTTTCTTT	CATDAQLAGRMGAFF
TRBV5-1	NA	NA	TRBJ2-1	TGCGCCAGCATCAAAGAATCTAGCGCGGTGGGTGAGCAGTTCTTC	CASIKESSAVGEQFF